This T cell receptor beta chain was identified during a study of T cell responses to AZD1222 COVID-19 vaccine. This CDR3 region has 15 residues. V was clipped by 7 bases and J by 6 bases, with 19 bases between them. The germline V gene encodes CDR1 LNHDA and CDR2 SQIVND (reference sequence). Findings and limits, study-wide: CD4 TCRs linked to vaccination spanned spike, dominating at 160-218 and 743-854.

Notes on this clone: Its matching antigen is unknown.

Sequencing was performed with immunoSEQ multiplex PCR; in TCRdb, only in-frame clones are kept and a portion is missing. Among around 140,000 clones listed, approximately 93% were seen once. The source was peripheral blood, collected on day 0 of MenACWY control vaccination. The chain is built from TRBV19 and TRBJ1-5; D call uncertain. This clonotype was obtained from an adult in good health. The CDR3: CASTMSQLDTQPQHF. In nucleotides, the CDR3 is TGTGCCAGTACCATGAGCCAGCTTGACACTCAGCCCCAGCATTTT.